Included here is one T cell receptor beta chain sequence, with context. This sample is part of a study of preoperative IRX-2 immunotherapy in early breast cancer. Here immunoSEQ multiplex PCR was the method, and the copy in TCRdb shows in-frame clones only, minus some. This table holds some 29,000 clones, 85% to 90% found once. CDR1 and CDR2 (germline): SNHLY, FYNNEI. There are 15 residues in the CDR3. Trimming removed 4 bases at V and 1 base at J, with 13 bases between. Treatment here: preoperative locoregional IRX-2 cytokine immunotherapy. Samples came from a phase Ib trial of preoperative locoregional IRX-2 cytokine immunotherapy.

The sample was acquired from a patient treated with IRX-2 immunotherapy. This TCR derives from a human donor with breast cancer. The V gene is TRBV2, the J gene TRBJ2-5, with D perhaps TRBD2 (5 bases). For the CDR3, the DNA is TGTGCCAGCAGTGTAATGGGAGCCTCCCAAGAGACCCAGTACTTC. This encodes CASSVMGASQETQYF.